This entry lists 17 T cell receptor beta chains sequenced from one sample in a study of blood T cells in healthy people across ages (dated by TCRdb to about 2015). Library creation used 5' RACE. The second PCR ran for about 7 to 11 cycles and used a J-beta primer mix along with a sample-barcoded 5' primer. In-frame beta chains were kept once TCRdb had trimmed the public reads at Q25 with fastp and called clones with MiXCR. Under each unique CDR3 protein, matching rows form one entry showing the most common genes and DNA. This sample is represented by some 1,800,000 distinct CDR3 sequences; approximately 40% of them were singletons. The ten largest clones capture more than 20% of the sample. Sequencing was done on a sample of blood. These receptors came from a human donor in good health.

This clonotype turned up a few times. The rearrangement joins TRBV14 to TRBJ1-2; D call uncertain. The CDR3 contains 14 residues. V shed 1 base and J shed 4 bases, with 10 bases lying between them. CDR1 SGHDN and CDR2 FVKESK come from the germline V gene. The CDR3 protein is CASSQVAGTYGYTF. The CDR3 DNA reads TGTGCCAGCAGCCAAGTAGCAGGCACCTATGGCTACACCTTC.

V is TRBV7-2 and J is TRBJ1-2; TRBD1 aligns across 9 bases. The CDR3 spans 17 residues. The germline V gene encodes CDR1 SGHTA and CDR2 FQGNSA. Unmatched junction bases numbered 10, after V lost 5 bases and J lost 0 bases. The CDR3 region is CASSGRDRVGTNYGYTF. The CDR3 nucleotides are TGTGCCAGCAGCGGTCGGGACAGGGTCGGAACTAACTATGGCTACACCTTC.

This clonotype was observed many times. The chain combines TRBV6-1 with TRBJ2-7; the D is unclear. The V gene lost 0 bases and the J gene lost 3 bases, with 15 bases spanning the gap. Germline V gives CDR1 MNHNS, CDR2 SASEGT. This CDR3 is built from 16 residues. In DNA, the CDR3 is TGTGCCAGCAGTGAAGCATTCTCAGCGAGTGGCTACGAGCAGTACTTC. Translation gives CASSEAFSASGYEQYF.

The chain uses TRBV25-1 and TRBJ2-7; TRBD1 aligns across 7 bases. CDR1 MGHDK and CDR2 SYGVNS come from the germline V gene. V was pared by 6 bases and J by 4 bases, with 6 bases of the junction left unmatched. The CDR3 length is 13 residues. The CDR3 reads CASRGDSQYEQYF. The CDR3, as DNA: TGTGCCAGCAGAGGGGACAGTCAGTACGAGCAGTACTTC.

This clonotype was seen a handful of times. This rearrangement joins TRBV7-9 to TRBJ2-5; either TRBD1 or TRBD2 may fit D (6 bases each). This CDR3 contains 13 residues. Germline assignment: CDR1 SEHNR and CDR2 FQNEAQ (reference sequence). The germline V and J ends were trimmed by 5 bases and 7 bases, with 14 bases remaining between them. In DNA, the CDR3 is TGTGCCAGCAGCCCGGGGGCAAGCGGGACCCAGTACTTC. Amino acid sequence: CASSPGASGTQYF.

V usage is TRBV7-3 and J usage is TRBJ2-3; D perhaps matches TRBD2 (6 bases). Germline CDR1 and CDR2: SGHTA and FQGTGA. The CDR3 runs to 17 residues. The V gene lost 4 bases and the J gene lost 0 bases, with 17 bases spanning the gap. CDR3 loop: CASSSVGGGYSTDTQYF. The DNA of the CDR3 is TGTGCCAGCAGCTCCGTCGGTGGGGGGTACAGCACAGATACGCAGTATTTT. The whole variable domain, filled in from reference TRBV7-3 and TRBJ2-3, reads GAGVSQTPSNKVTEKGKYVELRCDPISGHTALYWYRQSLGQGPEFLIYFQGTGAADDSGLPNDRFFAVRPEGSVSTLKIQRTERGDSAVYLCASSSVGGGYSTDTQYFGPGTRLTVL.

V and J are TRBV24-1 and TRBJ2-1; D is unclear. V dropped 3 bases and J dropped 7 bases, with 9 bases sitting between them. The CDR3 extends over 13 amino acids. Germline V lookup: CDR1 KGHDR, CDR2 SFDVKD. The CDR3 bases are TGTGCCACCAGTGATAATCAGGCTAATGAGCAGTTCTTC. Its protein is CATSDNQANEQFF.

This chain uses TRBV12-3 or TRBV12-4 with TRBJ1-4; D unresolved. V shed 4 bases and J shed 3 bases, with 9 bases lying between them. CDR3 length: 14 amino acids. Here the CDR3 DNA reads TGTGCCAGCAGTTATGGGGAGGCTAATGAAAAACTGTTTTTT. Translated, it gives CASSYGEANEKLFF.

The chain combines TRBV29-1 with TRBJ1-1; TRBD1 is a possible D gene (5 bases). This CDR3 contains 11 residues. V lost 4 bases and J lost 11, with 14 bases in between. Germline CDR1 and CDR2: SQVTM and ANQGSEA. CDR3 loop: CSVGGTGRAFF. DNA of the CDR3: TGCAGCGTTGGGGGGACGGGTAGGGCTTTCTTT.

This clonotype has just a few counts. The J gene is TRBJ2-1, the V gene TRBV29-1; D might be TRBD1 or TRBD2, each matching 5 bases. CDR1 is SQVTM, CDR2 ANQGSEA, per germline. The CDR3 is 14 amino acids. The ends were cut back, 8 bases at V and 0 bases at J, with 14 bases in the middle. The CDR3 sequence is CSLIPGSSYNEQFF. CDR3 coding DNA: TGCAGCCTAATACCAGGGAGCTCCTACAATGAGCAGTTCTTC.

The chain recombines TRBV14 with TRBJ2-4; D not resolved. V shed 5 bases and J shed 1 base, with 12 bases lying between them. Per germline, CDR1 SGHDN and CDR2 FVKESK. This CDR3 contains 15 residues. The CDR3 DNA follows: TGTGCCAGCAGCTCTATAGGTGGTGCCAAAAACATTCAGTACTTC. This encodes CASSSIGGAKNIQYF.

This clonotype was counted at least ten times. An end of the junction differs from the germline gene, which may be a read error. V and J are TRBV5-1 and TRBJ1-1; D gene uncertain. The CDR3 covers 14 residues. The germline V gene has CDR1 SGHRS and CDR2 YFSETQ. This CDR3 is CASSLAGRNTEAFF. The CDR3 nucleotides read TGTGCCAGCAGCTTAGCGGGCAGAAACACTGAAGCTTTCTTT. Full variable domain (missing parts from reference TRBV5-1 and TRBJ1-1): KAGVTQTPRYLIKTRGQQVTLSCSPISGHRSVSWYQQTPGQGLQFLFEYFSETQRNKGNFPGRFSGRQFSNSRSEMNVSTLELGDSALYLCASSLAGRNTEAFFGQGTRLTVV.

As for this clonotype: A much larger clone differs from this one at a single base, so this may be a read error. The rearrangement uses TRBV7-2 and TRBJ2-5; 11 bases align to TRBD1. Germline assignment: CDR1 SGHTA and CDR2 FQGNSA. After removal of 4 bases from V and 0 bases from J, the junction contained 1 base not matched to a gene. The CDR3 sequence is 15 residues long. The CDR3 DNA reads as TGTGCCAGCAGCTCGGGACAGGGGGACCAAGAGACCCAGTACTTC. Encoded protein: CASSSGQGDQETQYF.

V and J are TRBV12-3 or TRBV12-4 and TRBJ2-5; no clear D gene. V lost 6 bases, J lost 11 bases, and 22 bases lay in between. The CDR3 is made up of 14 amino acids. For the CDR3, the DNA is TGTGCCAGCAGCCCCCCGTTCAGGCCCAATGAGCAGTACTTC. Residues: CASSPPFRPNEQYF.

J is TRBJ2-1 and V is TRBV21-1; no check of the table's D call, TRBD1, against the DNA was made. TRBV21-1 is an annotated pseudogene. The CDR3 covers 16 residues. CDR3 coding DNA: TGTGCCAGCAGCAAAGCGCGGGACAAATTAAGCAATGAGCAGTTCTTC. Its protein product is CASSKARDKLSNEQFF.

This chain links TRBV10-3 with TRBJ2-2; no reliable D call. This CDR3 has 14 residues. V lost 2 bases to trimming and J lost 3 bases, with 7 bases between them. Germline CDR1 is ENHRY and CDR2 is SYGVKD. Here the CDR3 reads CAISEAVDTGELFF. DNA for the CDR3: TGTGCCATCAGTGAGGCAGTCGACACCGGGGAGCTGTTTTTT.

With respect to this clonotype: One end of the junction fails to match germline, which may point to a read error. The chain's CDR3 is CVISADRGLQPQHF. In nucleotides, the CDR3 is TGTGTCATCAGTGCTGACAGGGGGCTACAGCCCCAGCATTTT. The V and J genes are TRBV10-3 and TRBJ1-5, with 10 positions matching TRBD1. This CDR3 region has 14 residues. Germline CDR1 and CDR2: ENHRY and SYGVKD.